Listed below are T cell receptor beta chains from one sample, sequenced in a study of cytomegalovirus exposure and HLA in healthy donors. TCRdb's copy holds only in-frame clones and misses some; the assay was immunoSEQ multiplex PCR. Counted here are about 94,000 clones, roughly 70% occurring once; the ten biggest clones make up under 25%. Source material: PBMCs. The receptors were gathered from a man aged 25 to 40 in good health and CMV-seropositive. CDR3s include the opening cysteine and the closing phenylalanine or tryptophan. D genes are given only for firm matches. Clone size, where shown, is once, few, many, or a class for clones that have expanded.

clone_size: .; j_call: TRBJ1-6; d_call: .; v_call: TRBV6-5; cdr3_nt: TGTGCCAGCACCCGGGGTGAACGATCACCCCTCCACTTT; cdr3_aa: CASTRGERSPLHF
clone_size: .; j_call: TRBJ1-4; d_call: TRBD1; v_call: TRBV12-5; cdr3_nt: TGTGCTAGTGGTTTGGCAACAGGGGGAAAACTGTTTTTT; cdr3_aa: CASGLATGGKLFF
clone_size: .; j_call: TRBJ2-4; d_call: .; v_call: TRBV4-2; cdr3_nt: TGTGCCAGCAGCCAAGATGAGGCCGGGGACATTCAGTACTTC; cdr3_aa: CASSQDEAGDIQYF
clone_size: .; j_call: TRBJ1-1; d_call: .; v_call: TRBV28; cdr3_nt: TGTGCCAGCAGTTTGTGGGCGAACACTGAAGCTTTCTTT; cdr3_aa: CASSLWANTEAFF
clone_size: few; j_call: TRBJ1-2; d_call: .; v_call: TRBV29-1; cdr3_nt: TGCAGCGTTGAAGAAGGGGGTTACGGCTACACCTTC; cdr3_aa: CSVEEGGYGYTF
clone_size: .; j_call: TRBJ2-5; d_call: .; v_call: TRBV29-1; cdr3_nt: TGCAGCGTTGCAGGGGAGACCCAGTACTTC; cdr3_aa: CSVAGETQYF
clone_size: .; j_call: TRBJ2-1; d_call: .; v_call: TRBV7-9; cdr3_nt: TGTGCCAGCAGCTTCGATGAGCAGTTCTTC; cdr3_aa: CASSFDEQFF
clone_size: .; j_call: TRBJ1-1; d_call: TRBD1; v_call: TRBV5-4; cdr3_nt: TGTGCCAGCAGCTTGGGACAGGGGTCGACTGAAGCTTTCTTT; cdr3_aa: CASSLGQGSTEAFF
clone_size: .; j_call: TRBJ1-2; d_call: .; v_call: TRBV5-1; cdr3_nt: TGCGCCAGCAGCTTTTGGGTCACAGAGGGAAATGGCTACACCTTC; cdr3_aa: CASSFWVTEGNGYTF
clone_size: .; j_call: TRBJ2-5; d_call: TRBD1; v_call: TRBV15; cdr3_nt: TGTGCCACCAGCAGAGATCTTCAGGGGGCCGGGGAGACCCAGTACTTC; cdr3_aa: CATSRDLQGAGETQYF
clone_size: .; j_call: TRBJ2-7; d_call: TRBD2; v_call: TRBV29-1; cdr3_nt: TGCAGCGTTCTGGCTAGCGGGAGAGTCCGGGACGAGCAGTACTTC; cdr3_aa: CSVLASGRVRDEQYF
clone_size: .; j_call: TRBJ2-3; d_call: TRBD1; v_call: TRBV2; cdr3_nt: TGTGCCAGCAGTGCAGGACAGGCTAGCACAGATACGCAGTATTTT; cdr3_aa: CASSAGQASTDTQYF
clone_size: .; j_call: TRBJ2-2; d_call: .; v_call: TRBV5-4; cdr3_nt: TGTGCCAGCCATAGGGGTAGCTCGAACACCGGGGAGCTGTTTTTT; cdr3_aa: CASHRGSSNTGELFF
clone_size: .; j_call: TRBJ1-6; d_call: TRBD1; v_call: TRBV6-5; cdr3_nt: TGTGCCAGCAGGGGCTCCAGGGGGATAAATTCACCCCTCCACTTT; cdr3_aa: CASRGSRGINSPLHF
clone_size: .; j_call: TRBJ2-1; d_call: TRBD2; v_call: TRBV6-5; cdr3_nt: TGTGCCAGCAGCCCCCTAGGGGAGGGTCACAATGAGCAGTTCTTC; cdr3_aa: CASSPLGEGHNEQFF
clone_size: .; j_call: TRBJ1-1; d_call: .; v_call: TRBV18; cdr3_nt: TGTGCCAGCTCACCATATAAGGGGATGGACACTGAAGCTTTCTTT; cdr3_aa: CASSPYKGMDTEAFF
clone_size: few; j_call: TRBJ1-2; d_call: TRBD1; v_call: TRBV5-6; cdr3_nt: TGTGCCAGCAGCTGGAGACAGGGCTATGGCTACACCTTC; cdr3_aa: CASSWRQGYGYTF
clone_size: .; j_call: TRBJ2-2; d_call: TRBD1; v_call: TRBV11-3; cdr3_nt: TGTGCCAGCAGCCTGACAGGACAGGGCACCGGGGAGCTGTTTTTT; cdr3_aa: CASSLTGQGTGELFF
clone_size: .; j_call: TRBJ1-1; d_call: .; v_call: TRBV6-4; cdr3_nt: TGTGCCAGCAGTGACGGGGCCAGGGGCGCTCCGGGGGGAGCTTTCTTT; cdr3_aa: CASSDGARGAPGGAFF
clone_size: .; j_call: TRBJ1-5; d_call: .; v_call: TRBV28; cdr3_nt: TGTGCCAGCCGGTCAGGGGAGTATCAGCCCCAGCATTTT; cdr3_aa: CASRSGEYQPQHF
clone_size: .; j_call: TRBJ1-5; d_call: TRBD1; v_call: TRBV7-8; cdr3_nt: TGTGCCAGCAGCTTGCAGGGGACAGACAATCAGCCCCAGCATTTT; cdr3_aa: CASSLQGTDNQPQHF
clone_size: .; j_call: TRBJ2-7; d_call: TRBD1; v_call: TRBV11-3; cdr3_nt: TGTGCCAGCAGCTCCTCGACAGGGGCGGGCGAGCAGTACTTC; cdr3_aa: CASSSSTGAGEQYF
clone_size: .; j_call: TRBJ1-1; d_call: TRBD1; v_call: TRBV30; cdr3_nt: TGTGCCTGGAGTCCGGGACAGCTGAACACTGAAGCTTTCTTT; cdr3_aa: CAWSPGQLNTEAFF
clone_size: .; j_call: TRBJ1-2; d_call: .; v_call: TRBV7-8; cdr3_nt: TGTGCCAGCAGCTTATTTGTCTCGGACAGTCCAGGGGGCTACACCTTC; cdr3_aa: CASSLFVSDSPGGYTF
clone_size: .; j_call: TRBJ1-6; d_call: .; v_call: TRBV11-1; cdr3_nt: TGTGCCAGCAGCTTAGCGACAGCGCGGTCACCCCTCCACTTT; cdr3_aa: CASSLATARSPLHF
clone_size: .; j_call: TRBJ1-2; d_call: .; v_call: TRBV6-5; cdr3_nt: TGTGCCAGCAGTCTTACTGATAACTATGGCTACACCTTC; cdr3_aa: CASSLTDNYGYTF
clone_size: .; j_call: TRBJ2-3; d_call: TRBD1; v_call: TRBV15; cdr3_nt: TGTGCCACCAGCAGAGCCGGGACAGGACCAATTTATACGCAGTATTTT; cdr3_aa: CATSRAGTGPIYTQYF
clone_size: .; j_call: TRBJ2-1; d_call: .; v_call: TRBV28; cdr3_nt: TGTGCCAGCACGGCCTCGATATGGAGGAATGAGCAGTTCTTC; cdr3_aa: CASTASIWRNEQFF
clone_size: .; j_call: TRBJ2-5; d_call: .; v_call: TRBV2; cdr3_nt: TGTGCCAGCGTCTCTGGAAGGGGTCCCTCAGGAGAGACCCAGTACTTC; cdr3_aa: CASVSGRGPSGETQYF
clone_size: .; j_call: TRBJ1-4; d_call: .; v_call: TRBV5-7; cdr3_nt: TGTGCCAGCAGCTTGACACAGGGCTTTAAACTGTTTTTT; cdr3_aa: CASSLTQGFKLFF
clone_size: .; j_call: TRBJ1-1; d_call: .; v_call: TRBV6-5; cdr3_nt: TGTGCCAGCAGTTATCAGGGGTCGGGGAACACTGAAGCTTTCTTT; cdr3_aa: CASSYQGSGNTEAFF
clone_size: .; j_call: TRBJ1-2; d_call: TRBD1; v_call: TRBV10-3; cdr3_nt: TGTGCCATCAACCGGGACAGGGACTATGGCTACACCTTC; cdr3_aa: CAINRDRDYGYTF
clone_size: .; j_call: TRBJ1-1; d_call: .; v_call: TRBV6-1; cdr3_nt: TGTGCCAGCAGCCGGACTGGCACTGAAGCTTTCTTT; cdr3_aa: CASSRTGTEAFF
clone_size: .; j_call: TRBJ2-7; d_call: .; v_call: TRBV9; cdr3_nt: TGTGCCAGCAGCCCAGGGAACTCCTACGAGCAGTACTTC; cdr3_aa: CASSPGNSYEQYF
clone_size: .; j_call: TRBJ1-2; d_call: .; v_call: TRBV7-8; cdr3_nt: TGTGCCAGCTCTCGGACTGACTTGACGTACACCTTC; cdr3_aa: CASSRTDLTYTF
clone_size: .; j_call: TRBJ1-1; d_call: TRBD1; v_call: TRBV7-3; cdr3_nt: TGTGCCAGCAGCTTAGGGACAGGGGGCAGTGGCACTGAAGCTTTCTTT; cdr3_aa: CASSLGTGGSGTEAFF
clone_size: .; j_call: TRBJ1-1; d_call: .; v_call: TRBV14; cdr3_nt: TGTGCCAGCAGCCAAGTTAAAAGCGGGACTGAAGCTTTCTTT; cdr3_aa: CASSQVKSGTEAFF
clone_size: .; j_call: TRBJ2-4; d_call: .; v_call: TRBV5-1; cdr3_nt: TGCGCCAGCAGCCGGCAAGACGAGGGCGACATTCAGTACTTC; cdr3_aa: CASSRQDEGDIQYF
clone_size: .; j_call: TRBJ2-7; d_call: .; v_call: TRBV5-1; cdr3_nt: TGCGCCAGCAGCTTGGGTTCGAGTTCCTACGAGCAGTACTTC; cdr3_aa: CASSLGSSSYEQYF
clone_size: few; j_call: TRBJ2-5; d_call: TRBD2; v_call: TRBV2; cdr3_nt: TGTGCCAGCAGTGAAGGGACTAGCGAGGTGGAGACCCAGTACTTC; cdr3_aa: CASSEGTSEVETQYF
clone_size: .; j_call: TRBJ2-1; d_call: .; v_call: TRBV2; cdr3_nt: TGTGCCAGCAGAGAGGACTTCTCCTACAATGAGCAGTTCTTC; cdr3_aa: CASREDFSYNEQFF
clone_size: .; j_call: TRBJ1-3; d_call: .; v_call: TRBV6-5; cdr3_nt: TGTGCCAGCAAACAGAACTCTGGAAACACCATATATTTT; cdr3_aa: CASKQNSGNTIYF
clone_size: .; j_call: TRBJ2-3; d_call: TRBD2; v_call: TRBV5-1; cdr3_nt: TGCGCCAGCAGCCCCGGGACTAGCGGGGAGAGCACAGATACGCAGTATTTT; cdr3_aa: CASSPGTSGESTDTQYF
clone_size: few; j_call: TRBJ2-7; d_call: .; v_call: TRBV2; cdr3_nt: TGTGCCAGCAAAATCGACAGAACCTACGAGCAGTACTTC; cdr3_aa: CASKIDRTYEQYF
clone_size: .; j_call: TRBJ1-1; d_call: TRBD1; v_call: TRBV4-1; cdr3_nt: TGCGCCAGCAGTCTTGGAACAGGGGGCCAAATGAACACTGAAGCTTTCTTT; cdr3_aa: CASSLGTGGQMNTEAFF
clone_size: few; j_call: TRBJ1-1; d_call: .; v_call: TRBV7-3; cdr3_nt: TGTGCCAGCAGCTTAACGGGACAATTGAACACTGAAGCTTTCTTT; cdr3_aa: CASSLTGQLNTEAFF
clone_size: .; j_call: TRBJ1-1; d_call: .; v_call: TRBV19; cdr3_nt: TGTGCCAGTAGTTTATCACCCAGAGGGAACACTGAAGCTTTCTTT; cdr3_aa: CASSLSPRGNTEAFF
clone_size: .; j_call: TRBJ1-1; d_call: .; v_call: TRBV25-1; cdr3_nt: TGTGCCAGCAGTGATCCTACCGGGGGGCGGGTTGAAGCTTTCTTT; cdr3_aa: CASSDPTGGRVEAFF
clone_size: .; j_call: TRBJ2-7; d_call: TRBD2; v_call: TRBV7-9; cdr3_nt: TGTGCCAGCAGCCTAGAAGGCCCCTGGGAGGGGACCTACGAGCAGTACTTC; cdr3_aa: CASSLEGPWEGTYEQYF
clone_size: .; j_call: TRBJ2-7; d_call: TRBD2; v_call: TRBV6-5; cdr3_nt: TGTGCCAGCATCGGCCGACCGGGGGGCTCCTACGAGCAGTACTTC; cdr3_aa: CASIGRPGGSYEQYF
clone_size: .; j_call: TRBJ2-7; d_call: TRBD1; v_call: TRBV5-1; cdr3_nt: TGCGCCAGCAGCTTGTGGGACAGGGGTGTCGAGCAGTACTTC; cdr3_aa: CASSLWDRGVEQYF
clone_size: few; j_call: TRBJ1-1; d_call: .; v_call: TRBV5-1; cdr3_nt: TGCGCCTCCTCGCGGGTGGTAGGCACTGAAGCTTTCTTT; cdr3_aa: CASSRVVGTEAFF
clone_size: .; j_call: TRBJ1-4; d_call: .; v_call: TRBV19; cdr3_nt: TGTGCCAGTAGTAGGGACTCTGCAACTAATGAAAAACTGTTTTTT; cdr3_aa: CASSRDSATNEKLFF
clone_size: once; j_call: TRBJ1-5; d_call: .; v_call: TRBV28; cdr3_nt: TGTGCCAGCAGTTTAAATCGTTGGGGCATCAATCAGCCCCAGCATTTT; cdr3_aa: CASSLNRWGINQPQHF
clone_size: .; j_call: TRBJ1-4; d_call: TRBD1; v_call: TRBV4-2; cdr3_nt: TGTGCCAGCAGCCAAGATGCCAGGGGGAGTGAAAAACTGTTTTTT; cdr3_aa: CASSQDARGSEKLFF
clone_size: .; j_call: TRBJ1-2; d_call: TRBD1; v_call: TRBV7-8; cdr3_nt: TGTGCCAGCAACCTGGGGACAGCGAACTATGGCTACACCTTC; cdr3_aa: CASNLGTANYGYTF
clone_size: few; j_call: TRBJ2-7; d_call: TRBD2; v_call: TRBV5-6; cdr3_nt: TGTGCCAGCAGCTTGGATCAGCGGGAGGTTTCCTACGAGCAGTACTTC; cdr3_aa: CASSLDQREVSYEQYF
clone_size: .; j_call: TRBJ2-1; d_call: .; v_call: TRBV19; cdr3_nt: TGTGCCAGTAGTATATCCTGGCAGGGGAATGAGCAGTTCTTC; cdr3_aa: CASSISWQGNEQFF
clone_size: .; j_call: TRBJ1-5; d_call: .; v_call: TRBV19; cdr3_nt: TGTGCCAGTAGTATTCCCTTTGCCGACGGGGTCAATCAGCCCCAGCATTTT; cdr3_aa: CASSIPFADGVNQPQHF